One and the same sample provided the 11 T cell receptor beta chains below, sequenced in a study of OX40 agonist ivuxolimab in advanced cancers. Clones were sequenced by immunoSEQ multiplex PCR, and TCRdb holds only the in-frame ones, with some missing. The sample has tens of thousands of clones, roughly 90% seen once. The material was CD4+ or CD8+ T cells sorted from blood, obtained in a trial of the OX40 agonist ivuxolimab. Source of these receptors: an adult with an advanced solid tumor such as melanoma, head and neck, liver or kidney cancer.

The chain is built from TRBV2 and TRBJ1-1, with D unresolved. The CDR3 is made up of 13 amino acids. V shed 2 bases and J shed 0 bases, with 4 bases lying between them. CDR1 and CDR2 from the germline V gene are SNHLY and FYNNEI. CDR3 DNA: TGTGCCAGCAGTGAAAGCGTGAACACTGAAGCTTTCTTT. This sequence encodes CASSESVNTEAFF.

The chain carries TRBV11-1 and TRBJ2-1; 8 bases align to TRBD1. The V gene end was trimmed by 1 base and the J gene end by 10 bases; junction bases not matched to a gene: 12. The CDR3 consists of 16 residues. Looked up from germline, CDR1 is SGHAT and CDR2 is FQDESV (reference sequence). CDR3 sequence (DNA): TGTGCCAGCAGCTTAGTCGTAGTGGCAGGGGGCGGCGAGCAGTTCTTC. Its protein product is CASSLVVVAGGGEQFF.

J is TRBJ1-5 and V is TRBV5-1; D possibly corresponds to TRBD1 (5 bases). From germline, CDR1 is SGHRS and CDR2 YFSETQ. Trimming cost V 2 bases and J 7 bases, with 13 bases left between them. CDR3 size: 14 residues. CDR3 sequence (DNA): TGCGCCAGCAGCTTTCGGGGGGAAGAACAGCCCCAGCATTTT. This gives the protein CASSFRGEEQPQHF.

The chain joins TRBV19 to TRBJ2-5, with 9 bases matching TRBD1. The V segment lost 2 bases and the J segment 2 bases; nucleotides outside the gene matches: 6. There are 16 residues in the CDR3. Germline V gene data show CDR1 as LNHDA and CDR2 as SQIVND (reference sequence). The CDR3 sequence is CASSIIPGTGQETQYF. CDR3 in DNA: TGTGCCAGTAGTATAATTCCCGGGACAGGGCAAGAGACCCAGTACTTC.

The chain links TRBV2 to TRBJ1-3, with 9 nucleotides matching TRBD1. The CDR3 sequence is 13 residues long. CDR1 SNHLY and CDR2 FYNNEI come from the germline V gene. The V gene end was trimmed by 5 bases and the J gene end by 7 bases; junction bases not matched to a gene: 3. Here the CDR3 reads CASSIGQGNTIYF. The CDR3, as DNA: TGTGCCAGCAGTATTGGACAGGGGAACACCATATATTTT.

The rearrangement uses TRBV15 and TRBJ1-4; the D gene is possibly TRBD1 (5 bases). There are 15 residues in the CDR3. The germline CDR1 and CDR2 sequences are LNHNV and YYDKDF (reference sequence). The V end was cut by 3 bases, the J end by 4 bases, with 12 bases between. The CDR3 nucleotides read TGTGCCACCAGCAGGACGGGGGATCTTAATGAAAAACTGTTTTTT. Translating gives CATSRTGDLNEKLFF.

The gene calls are TRBV5-1 and TRBJ1-1; TRBD1 matches at 9 bases. The CDR3 extends over 13 amino acids. The germline V gene encodes CDR1 SGHRS and CDR2 YFSETQ. J gave up 5 bases and V 4 bases, and 3 bases lay outside the gene matches. This chain's CDR3 is CASSPGQGTEAFF. The CDR3 coding sequence is TGCGCCAGCAGCCCAGGACAGGGGACTGAAGCTTTCTTT.

The rearrangement links TRBV18 to TRBJ2-1, with unresolved D. Germline lookup yields CDR1 KGHSH and CDR2 LQKENI. V lost 6 bases to trimming and J lost 0 bases, with 6 bases between them. This CDR3 has 13 amino acids. The CDR3 nucleotides read TGTGCCAGCTCCAGGAACTCCTACAATGAGCAGTTCTTC. Amino acid sequence: CASSRNSYNEQFF. The entire variable domain, with the rest obtained from reference TRBV18 and TRBJ2-1, is as follows: NAGVMQNPRHLVRRRGQEARLRCSPMKGHSHVYWYRQLPEEGLKFMVYLQKENIIDESGMPKERFSAEFPKEGPSILRIQQVVRGDSAAYFCASSRNSYNEQFFGPGTRLTVL.

V usage is TRBV19 and J usage is TRBJ1-2; D is possibly TRBD1 (5 bases). The germline V and J ends were trimmed by 2 bases and 4 bases, with 8 bases remaining between them. The CDR3 is 13 amino acids. Germline V gene data show CDR1 as LNHDA and CDR2 as SQIVND (reference sequence). As DNA, the CDR3 is TGTGCCAGTAGTATATCAGGGAGCTATGGCTACACCTTC. Its protein is CASSISGSYGYTF.

The genes are TRBV6-1 and TRBJ2-5; no firm D call. Germline CDR1 MNHNS, CDR2 SASEGT. V lost 5 bases, J lost 5 bases, and 9 bases lay in between. This CDR3 region has 12 residues. CDR3 sequence reads: CASSYYGETQYF. Here the CDR3 DNA reads TGTGCCAGCAGTTATTATGGGGAGACCCAGTACTTC.

The rearrangement uses TRBV9 and TRBJ2-3, with 8 bases that match TRBD2. The CDR3 is made up of 16 amino acids. The germline gives CDR1 SGDLS, CDR2 YYNGEE. The junction had 10 bases not matched to a gene; V was cut back by 2 bases and J by 5 bases. The CDR3 bases are TGTGCCAGCAGCGTGGTAGCGGGATCGGAGGGAGATACGCAGTATTTT. This gives the protein CASSVVAGSEGDTQYF.